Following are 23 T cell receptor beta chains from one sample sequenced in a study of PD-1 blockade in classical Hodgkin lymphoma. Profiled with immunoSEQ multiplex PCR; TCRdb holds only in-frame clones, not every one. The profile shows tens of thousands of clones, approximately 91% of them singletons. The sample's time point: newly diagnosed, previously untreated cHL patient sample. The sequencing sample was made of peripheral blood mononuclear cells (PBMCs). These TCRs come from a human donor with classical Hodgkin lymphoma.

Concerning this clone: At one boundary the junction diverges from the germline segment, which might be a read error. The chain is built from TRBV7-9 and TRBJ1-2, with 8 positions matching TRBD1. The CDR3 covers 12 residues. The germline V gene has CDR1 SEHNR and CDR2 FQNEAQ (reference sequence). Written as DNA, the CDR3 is TGTGCCGGCAGGACAGGGACCTATGGCTACACCTTC. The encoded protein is CAGRTGTYGYTF.

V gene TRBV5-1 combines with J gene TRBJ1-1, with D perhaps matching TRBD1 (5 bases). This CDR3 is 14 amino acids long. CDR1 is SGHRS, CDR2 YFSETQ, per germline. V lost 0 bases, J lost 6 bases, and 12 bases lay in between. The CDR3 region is CASSLGARAAEAFF. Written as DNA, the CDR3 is TGCGCCAGCAGCTTGGGTGCCAGGGCGGCTGAAGCTTTCTTT. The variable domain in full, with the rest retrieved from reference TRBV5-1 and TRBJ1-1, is KAGVTQTPRYLIKTRGQQVTLSCSPISGHRSVSWYQQTPGQGLQFLFEYFSETQRNKGNFPGRFSGRQFSNSRSEMNVSTLELGDSALYLCASSLGARAAEAFFGQGTRLTVV.

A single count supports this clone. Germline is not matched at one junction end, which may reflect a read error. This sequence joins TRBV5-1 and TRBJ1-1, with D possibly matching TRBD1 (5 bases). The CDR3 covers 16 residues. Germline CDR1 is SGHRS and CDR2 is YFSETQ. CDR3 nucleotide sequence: TGCGCCACCAGCCCTCGGGGGTCGAGAACCTACACTGAAGCTTTCTTT. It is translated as CATSPRGSRTYTEAFF.

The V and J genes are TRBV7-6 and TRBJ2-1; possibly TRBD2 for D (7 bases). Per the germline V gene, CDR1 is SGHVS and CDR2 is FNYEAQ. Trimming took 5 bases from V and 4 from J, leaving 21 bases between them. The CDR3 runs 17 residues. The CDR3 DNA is TGTGCCAGCAGCCCACAGAGGGGGGGCCCCGCTTACAATGAGCAGTTCTTC. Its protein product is CASSPQRGGPAYNEQFF.

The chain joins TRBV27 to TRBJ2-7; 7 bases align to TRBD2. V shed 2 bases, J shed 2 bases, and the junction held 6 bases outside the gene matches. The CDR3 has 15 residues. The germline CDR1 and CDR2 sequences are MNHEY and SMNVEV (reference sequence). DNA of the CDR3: TGTGCCAGCAGTTTAAAACTAGCGAGGACCTACGAGCAGTACTTC. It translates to CASSLKLARTYEQYF.

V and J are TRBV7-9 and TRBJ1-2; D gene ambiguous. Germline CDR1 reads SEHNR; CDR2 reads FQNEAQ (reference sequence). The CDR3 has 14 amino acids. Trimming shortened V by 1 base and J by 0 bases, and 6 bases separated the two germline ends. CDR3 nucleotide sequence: TGTGCCAGCAGCTTAGATGTGGCTAACTATGGCTACACCTTC. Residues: CASSLDVANYGYTF. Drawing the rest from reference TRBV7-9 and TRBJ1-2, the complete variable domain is DTGVSQNPRHKITKRGQNVTFRCDPISEHNRLYWYRQTLGQGPEFLTYFQNEAQLEKSRLLSDRFSAERPKGSFSTLEIQRTEQGDSAMYLCASSLDVANYGYTFGSGTRLTVV.

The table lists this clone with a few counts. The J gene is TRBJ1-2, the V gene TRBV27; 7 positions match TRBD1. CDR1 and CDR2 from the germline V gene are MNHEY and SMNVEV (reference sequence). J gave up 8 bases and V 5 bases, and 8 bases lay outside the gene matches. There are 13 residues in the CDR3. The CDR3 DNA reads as TGTGCCAGCAGTACGACAGGGCGAGGGGGCTACACCTTC. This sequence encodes CASSTTGRGGYTF.

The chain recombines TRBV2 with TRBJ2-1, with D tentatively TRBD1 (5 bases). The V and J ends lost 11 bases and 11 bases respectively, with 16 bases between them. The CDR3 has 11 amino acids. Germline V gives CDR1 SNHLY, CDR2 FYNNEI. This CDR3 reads CAGNQGVKQFF. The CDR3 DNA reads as TGTGCCGGAAACCAAGGGGTTAAGCAGTTCTTC.

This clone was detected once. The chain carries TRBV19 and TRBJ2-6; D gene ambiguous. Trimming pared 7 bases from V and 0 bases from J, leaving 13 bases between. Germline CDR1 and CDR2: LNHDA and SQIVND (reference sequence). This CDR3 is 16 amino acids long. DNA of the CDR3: TGTGCCAGTAATATGGGGATCTACTCTGGGGCCAACGTCCTGACTTTC. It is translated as CASNMGIYSGANVLTF.

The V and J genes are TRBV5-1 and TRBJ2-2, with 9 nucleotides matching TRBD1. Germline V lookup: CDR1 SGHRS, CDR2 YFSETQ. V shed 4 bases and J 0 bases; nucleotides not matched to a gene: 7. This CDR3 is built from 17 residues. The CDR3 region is CASSRGTGQSNTGELFF. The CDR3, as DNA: TGCGCCAGCAGCCGAGGGACAGGGCAATCGAACACCGGGGAGCTGTTTTTT.

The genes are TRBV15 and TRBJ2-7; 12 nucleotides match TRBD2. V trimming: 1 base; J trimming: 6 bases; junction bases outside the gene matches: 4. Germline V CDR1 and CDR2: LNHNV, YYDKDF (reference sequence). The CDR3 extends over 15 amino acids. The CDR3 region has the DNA TGTGCCACCAGCAGAGGGGCTAGCGGGAGGGTCGAGCAGTACTTC. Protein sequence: CATSRGASGRVEQYF. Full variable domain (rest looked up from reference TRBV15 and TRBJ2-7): DAMVIQNPRYQVTQFGKPVTLSCSQTLNHNVMYWYQQKSSQAPKLLFHYYDKDFNNEADTPDNFQSRRPNTSFCFLDIRSPGLGDTAMYLCATSRGASGRVEQYFGPGTRLTVT.

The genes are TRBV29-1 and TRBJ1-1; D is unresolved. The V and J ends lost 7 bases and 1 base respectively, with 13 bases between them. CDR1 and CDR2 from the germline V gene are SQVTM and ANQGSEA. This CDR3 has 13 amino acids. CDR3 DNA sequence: TGCAGCGCCCACCCCCCTGGGAACACTGAAGCTTTCTTT. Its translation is CSAHPPGNTEAFF.

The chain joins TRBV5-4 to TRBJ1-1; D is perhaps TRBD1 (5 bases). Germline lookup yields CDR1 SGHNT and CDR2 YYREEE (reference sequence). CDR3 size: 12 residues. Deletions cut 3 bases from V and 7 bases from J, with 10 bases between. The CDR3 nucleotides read TGTGCCAGCAGCTGGGGGGTAGGTGAAGCTTTCTTT. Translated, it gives CASSWGVGEAFF.

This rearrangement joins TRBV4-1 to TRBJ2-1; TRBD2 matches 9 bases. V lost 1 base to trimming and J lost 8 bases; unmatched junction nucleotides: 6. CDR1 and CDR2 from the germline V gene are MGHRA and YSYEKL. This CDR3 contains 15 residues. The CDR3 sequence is CASSQAAREGDEQFF. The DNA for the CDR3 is TGCGCCAGCAGCCAAGCCGCGCGGGAGGGCGATGAGCAGTTCTTC.

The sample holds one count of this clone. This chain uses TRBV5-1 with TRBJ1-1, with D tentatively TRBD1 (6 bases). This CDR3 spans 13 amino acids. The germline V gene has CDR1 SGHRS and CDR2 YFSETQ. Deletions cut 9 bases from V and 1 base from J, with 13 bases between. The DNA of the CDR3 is TGCGCCACCATGGGGGCGGAGAACACTGAAGCTTTCTTT. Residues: CATMGAENTEAFF.

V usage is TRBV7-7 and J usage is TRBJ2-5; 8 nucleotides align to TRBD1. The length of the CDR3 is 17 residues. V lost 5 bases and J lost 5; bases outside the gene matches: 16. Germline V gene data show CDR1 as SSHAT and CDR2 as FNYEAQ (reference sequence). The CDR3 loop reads CASSPLGLGRGQETQYF. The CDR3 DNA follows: TGTGCCAGCAGCCCACTCGGGTTGGGCAGGGGGCAGGAGACCCAGTACTTC.

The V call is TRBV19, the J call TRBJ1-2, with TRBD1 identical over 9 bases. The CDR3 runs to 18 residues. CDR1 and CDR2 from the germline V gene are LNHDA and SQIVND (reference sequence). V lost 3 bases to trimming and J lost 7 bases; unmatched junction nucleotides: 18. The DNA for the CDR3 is TGTGCCAGTAGTATGGGTGGCGGGACAGGGATGTATCTGAGTGGCTACACCTTC. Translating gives CASSMGGGTGMYLSGYTF.

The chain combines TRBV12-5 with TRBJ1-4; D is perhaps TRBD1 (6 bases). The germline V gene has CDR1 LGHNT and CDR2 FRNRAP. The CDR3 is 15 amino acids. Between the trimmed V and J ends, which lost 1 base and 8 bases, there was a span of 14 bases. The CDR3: CASGLAQGISEKLFF. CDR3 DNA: TGTGCTAGTGGTTTGGCGCAGGGGATAAGCGAAAAACTGTTTTTT.

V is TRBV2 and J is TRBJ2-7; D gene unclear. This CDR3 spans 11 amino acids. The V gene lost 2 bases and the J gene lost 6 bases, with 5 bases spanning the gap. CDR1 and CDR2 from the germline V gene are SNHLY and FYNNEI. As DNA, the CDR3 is TGTGCCAGCAGTGAAAGGACCGAGCAGTACGTC. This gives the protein CASSERTEQYV.

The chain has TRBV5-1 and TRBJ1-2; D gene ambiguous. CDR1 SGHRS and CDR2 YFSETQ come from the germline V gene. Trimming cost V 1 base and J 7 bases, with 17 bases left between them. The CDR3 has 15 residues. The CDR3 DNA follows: TGCGCCAGCAGCTTGTTGGATACAAACAGTCTTGGCTACACCTTC. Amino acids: CASSLLDTNSLGYTF.

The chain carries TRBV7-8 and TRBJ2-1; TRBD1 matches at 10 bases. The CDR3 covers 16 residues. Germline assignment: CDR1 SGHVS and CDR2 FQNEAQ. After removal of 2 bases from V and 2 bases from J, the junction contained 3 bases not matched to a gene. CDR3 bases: TGTGCCAGCAGCTTACAGGGGACAGGGGCCTACAATGAGCAGTTCTTC. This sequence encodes CASSLQGTGAYNEQFF.

DNA of the CDR3: TGTGCCAGCAGGGGAGGACCCCTCCAAGCGGGGAATCAGCCCCAGCATTTT. It encodes CASRGGPLQAGNQPQHF. The chain uses TRBV27 and TRBJ1-5, with D unresolved. Trimming cost V 6 bases and J 4 bases, with 22 bases left between them. The CDR3 consists of 17 residues. Germline CDR1 is MNHEY and CDR2 is SMNVEV (reference sequence).

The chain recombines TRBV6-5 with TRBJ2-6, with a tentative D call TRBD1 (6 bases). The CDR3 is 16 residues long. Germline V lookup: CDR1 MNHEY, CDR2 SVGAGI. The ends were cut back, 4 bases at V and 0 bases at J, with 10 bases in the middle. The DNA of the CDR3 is TGTGCCAGCAGTTTCTCAGGGGTCTCTGGGGCCAACGTCCTGACTTTC. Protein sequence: CASSFSGVSGANVLTF.